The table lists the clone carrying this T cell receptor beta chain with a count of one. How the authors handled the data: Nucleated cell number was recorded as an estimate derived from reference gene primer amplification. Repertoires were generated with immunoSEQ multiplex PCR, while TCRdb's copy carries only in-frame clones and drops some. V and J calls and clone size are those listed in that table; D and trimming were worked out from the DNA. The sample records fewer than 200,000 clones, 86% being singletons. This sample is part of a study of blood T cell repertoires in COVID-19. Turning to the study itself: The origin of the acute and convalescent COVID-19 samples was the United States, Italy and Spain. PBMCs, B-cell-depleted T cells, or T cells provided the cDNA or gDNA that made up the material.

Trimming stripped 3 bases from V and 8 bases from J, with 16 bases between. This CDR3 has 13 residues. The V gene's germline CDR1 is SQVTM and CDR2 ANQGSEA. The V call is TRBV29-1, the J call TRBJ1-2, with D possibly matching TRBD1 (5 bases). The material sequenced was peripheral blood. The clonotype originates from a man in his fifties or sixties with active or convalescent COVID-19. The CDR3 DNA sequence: TGCAGCGTTGATGGTGCGGGGACGTACGGCTACACCTTC. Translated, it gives CSVDGAGTYGYTF. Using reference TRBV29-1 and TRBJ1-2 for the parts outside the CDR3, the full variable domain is SAVISQKPSRDICQRGTSLTIQCQVDSQVTMMFWYRQQPGQSLTLIATANQGSEATYESGFVIDKFPISRPNLTFSTLTVSNMSPEDSSIYLCSVDGAGTYGYTFGSGTRLTVV.